The T cell receptor (beta chain) described here comes from a study of beta chain features in type 1 diabetes. V dropped 2 bases and J dropped 1; count of bases not matched to a gene: 6. The CDR3 spans 16 residues. Germline CDR1 reads SGHRS; CDR2 reads YFSETQ. Of note for this clone: Its antigen is currently unknown.

Central memory, naive, regulatory and stem cell-like memory CD4+ cells were sorted by CD45RO/CCR7/CD25/CD127/CD95/CD27. Every bit of the isolated RNA underwent reverse transcription, so sequencing read expressed TCRB transcripts. Profiling relied on immunoSEQ multiplex PCR, and the TCRdb table lists in-frame clones only, not all of them. The sample records about 360,000 clones, around 13% being singletons. Points from the study as a whole: All four CD4+ subsets from Type 1 diabetes patients carried moderately but significantly shorter TCRB CDR3s. At VDJ recombination sites, type 1 diabetes patients had fewer insertions and more deleted nucleotides.

The sample was naive CD4+ T cells from blood. The V gene is TRBV5-1, the J gene TRBJ2-5; the match to TRBD2 covers 9 bases. The TCR comes from a woman between 18 and 29 years old with type 1 diabetes. The CDR3 loop is CASSFGLAGTQETQYF. The CDR3 coding sequence is TGCGCCAGCAGCTTCGGGCTAGCGGGGACCCAAGAGACCCAGTACTTC.